Below are 20 T cell receptor beta chains sequenced from a single sample in a study of CD8 T cells in Susac syndrome. Random-hexamer reverse transcription was applied to about 0.5 to 1 ug RNA. One entry per CDR3 protein results from TCRdb running MiXCR on the immunoSEQ multiplex PCR reads. The repertoire holds about 80,000 distinct CDR3 sequences, with 90% to 95% as singletons. The sample comprised CD4+ T cells from PBMCs. The receptors here all came from a human donor with Susac syndrome.

The J gene is TRBJ2-2, the V gene TRBV11-2; D is possibly TRBD2 (6 bases). CDR1 is SGHAT and CDR2 is FQNNGV in the germline V gene. Trimming removed 5 bases from V and 5 bases from J, with 12 bases in between. The CDR3 contains 14 residues. CDR3 sequence reads: CASSRPGTTGELFF. As DNA, the CDR3 is TGTGCCAGCAGCAGGCCCGGGACTACCGGGGAGCTGTTTTTT. The entire variable domain, with the rest obtained from reference TRBV11-2 and TRBJ2-2, is as follows: EAGVAQSPRYKIIEKRQSVAFWCNPISGHATLYWYQQILGQGPKLLIQFQNNGVVDDSQLPKDRFSAERLKGVDSTLKIQPAKLEDSAVYLCASSRPGTTGELFFGEGSRLTVL.

Here the CDR3 reads CASSDSRTTEAFF. CDR3 in DNA: TGTGCCAGCAGTGACTCGAGGACCACTGAAGCTTTCTTT. This chain uses TRBV6-4 with TRBJ1-1; D remains unclear. Trimming pared 0 bases from V and 4 bases from J, leaving 6 bases between. The CDR3 totals 13 residues. The germline V gene encodes CDR1 MRHNA and CDR2 SNTAGT.

The chain has TRBV15 and TRBJ2-3, with a possible D match to TRBD1 (6 bases). This CDR3 spans 16 amino acids. V lost 2 bases and J lost 5, with 17 bases in between. Germline CDR1 is LNHNV and CDR2 is YYDKDF (reference sequence). CDR3 DNA: TGTGCCACCAGCAGAACCGGGACATCGGCGGGAGATACGCAGTATTTT. Its protein product is CATSRTGTSAGDTQYF.

The rearrangement links TRBV4-3 to TRBJ2-3; a possible D gene is TRBD2 (5 bases). This CDR3 has 14 residues. The ends were cut back, 3 bases at V and 2 bases at J, with 9 bases in the middle. Per germline, CDR1 LGHNA and CDR2 YSLEER. The CDR3 is CASSQRALTDTQYF. CDR3 nucleotides: TGCGCCAGCAGCCAGCGGGCACTCACAGATACGCAGTATTTT.

The chain employs TRBV5-1 and TRBJ1-3; D unresolved. The V gene lost 0 bases and the J gene lost 2 bases, with 9 bases spanning the gap. Per the germline V gene, CDR1 is SGHRS and CDR2 is YFSETQ. This CDR3 contains 15 residues. CDR3 DNA: TGCGCCAGCAGCTTGGCCGTCGGGACTGGAAACACCATATATTTT. Translated: CASSLAVGTGNTIYF. The complete variable domain, with remaining parts taken from reference TRBV5-1 and TRBJ1-3, reads KAGVTQTPRYLIKTRGQQVTLSCSPISGHRSVSWYQQTPGQGLQFLFEYFSETQRNKGNFPGRFSGRQFSNSRSEMNVSTLELGDSALYLCASSLAVGTGNTIYFGEGSWLTVV.

The V and J genes are TRBV19 and TRBJ2-1, with 11 bases matching TRBD2. This CDR3 is 15 amino acids long. V lost 2 bases, J lost 6 bases, and 3 bases stayed unmatched. The germline V gene encodes CDR1 LNHDA and CDR2 SQIVND (reference sequence). CDR3 DNA: TGTGCCAGTAGTATACTAGCGGGAGGACCCAATGAGCAGTTCTTC. Its translation is CASSILAGGPNEQFF.

This chain uses TRBV4-2 with TRBJ2-7, with D perhaps matching TRBD2 (9 bases). The V gene's germline CDR1 is LGHNA and CDR2 YNFKEQ. V gave up 4 bases and J gave up 4 bases, with 26 bases separating them. This CDR3 has 18 residues. The CDR3 reads CASSLGQGVSGSWYEQYF. CDR3 nucleotides: TGTGCCAGCAGCCTTGGACAGGGTGTTAGCGGGAGTTGGTACGAGCAGTACTTC.

The gene calls are TRBV3-1 and TRBJ2-2; D is unresolved. This CDR3 is built from 15 residues. The germline V gene encodes CDR1 LGHDT and CDR2 YNNKEL (reference sequence). The V and J ends lost 2 bases and 3 bases respectively, with 10 bases between them. This chain's CDR3 is CASSQSPGHTGELFF. The CDR3 DNA sequence: TGTGCCAGCAGCCAATCTCCAGGTCACACCGGGGAGCTGTTTTTT.

This sequence joins TRBV5-1 and TRBJ2-1, with D possibly being TRBD1 or TRBD2 (5 bases each). The length of the CDR3 is 15 residues. Germline loops: CDR1 SGHRS, CDR2 YFSETQ. V lost 0 bases, J lost 7 bases, and 14 bases lay in between. The CDR3 is CASSLDGLEGNEQFF. In DNA form, the CDR3 reads TGCGCCAGCAGCTTGGACGGGCTCGAGGGGAATGAGCAGTTCTTC.

The rearrangement uses TRBV2 and TRBJ2-3; D not certain. The V and J ends lost 4 bases and 1 base respectively, with 9 bases between them. Germline V CDR1 and CDR2: SNHLY, FYNNEI. The length of the CDR3 is 14 residues. DNA for the CDR3: TGTGCCAGCAGTGCCCTATCGGGCACAGATACGCAGTATTTT. Its translation is CASSALSGTDTQYF.

V and J are TRBV19 and TRBJ2-6; weak D call: TRBD2 (5 bases). The CDR3 is 13 amino acids. From germline, CDR1 is LNHDA and CDR2 SQIVND (reference sequence). The V end lost 3 bases, the J end lost 9 bases, and 9 bases lay between the germline ends. The CDR3, as DNA: TGTGCCAGTAGTATTACGGGGATCAACGTCCTGACTTTC. Its protein product is CASSITGINVLTF. The full variable domain, completed using reference TRBV19 and TRBJ2-6, is DGGITQSPKYLFRKEGQNVTLSCEQNLNHDAMYWYRQDPGQGLRLIYYSQIVNDFQKGDIAEGYSVSREKKESFPLTVTSAQKNPTAFYLCASSITGINVLTFGAGSRLTVL.

CDR3 bases: TGTGCCAGCAGCATCGGACAGACGAACACTGAAGCTTTCTTT. Translated: CASSIGQTNTEAFF. J is TRBJ1-1 and V is TRBV7-8, with D maybe TRBD1 (6 bases). Trimming cost V 5 bases and J 1 base, with 11 bases left between them. The germline V gene has CDR1 SGHVS and CDR2 FQNEAQ. This CDR3 spans 14 amino acids.

This chain uses TRBV6-5 with TRBJ2-1; D possibly corresponds to TRBD2 (5 bases). Trimming cost V 2 bases and J 5 bases, with 10 bases left between them. The CDR3 is 14 amino acids. Germline V lookup: CDR1 MNHEY, CDR2 SVGAGI. The CDR3 bases are TGTGCCAGCAGTTACCAATCCGGGAACAATGAGCAGTTCTTC. Its protein is CASSYQSGNNEQFF.

CDR3 nucleotide sequence: TGTGCCAGTAGTAACGGAGGCGAAGTGGGAGAGACCCAGTACTTC. It yields the protein CASSNGGEVGETQYF. This rearrangement joins TRBV19 to TRBJ2-5, with D tentatively TRBD2 (5 bases). Germline values: CDR1 LNHDA, CDR2 SQIVND (reference sequence). Trimming took off 4 bases at V and 4 bases at J, with 16 bases between the two ends. This CDR3 is built from 15 residues.

The rearrangement joins TRBV19 to TRBJ1-2, with D perhaps TRBD1 (5 bases). V lost 9 bases, J lost 2 bases, and 34 bases lay in between. This CDR3 is 20 amino acids long. Germline assignment: CDR1 LNHDA and CDR2 SQIVND (reference sequence). In DNA, the CDR3 is TGTGCCAGCCACTCCATTTATGTTGAGAGGGACGGAACCCGCAACTATGGCTACACCTTC. As protein: CASHSIYVERDGTRNYGYTF.

The J gene is TRBJ2-5, the V gene TRBV6-5; 7 nucleotides agree with TRBD1. Germline V gene lookup returns CDR1 MNHEY and CDR2 SVGAGI. V dropped 0 bases and J dropped 7; count of bases not matched to a gene: 11. The length of the CDR3 is 16 residues. This CDR3 reads CASSYSPGPSGGTQYF. The CDR3 DNA sequence: TGTGCCAGCAGTTACTCACCGGGCCCCTCAGGGGGGACCCAGTACTTC.

This clonotype was observed once. This chain connects TRBV28 to TRBJ2-7; D might be TRBD1 or TRBD2, each matching 6 bases. Germline values: CDR1 MDHEN, CDR2 SYDVKM. The length of the CDR3 is 15 residues. V was pared by 6 bases and J by 0 bases, with 15 bases between. The CDR3 DNA is TGTGCCAGCAGCATAGGGGGAGGTGGCTCCTACGAGCAGTACTTC. Translated, it gives CASSIGGGGSYEQYF.

This rearrangement joins TRBV7-6 to TRBJ2-4; D is ambiguous. Germline V gene sequence: CDR1 SGHVS, CDR2 FNYEAQ. V was clipped by 5 bases and J by 4 bases, with 9 bases between them. There are 13 residues in the CDR3. The CDR3, as DNA: TGTGCCAGCAGCGATTTCAGGAAAAACATTCAGTACTTC. Translation: CASSDFRKNIQYF. Based on the CDR3 plus reference TRBV7-6 and TRBJ2-4, the full variable domain is GAGVSQSPRYKVTKRGQDVALRCDPISGHVSLYWYRQALGQGPEFLTYFNYEAQQDKSGLPNDRFSAERPEGSISTLTIQRTEQRDSAMYRCASSDFRKNIQYFGAGTRLSVL.

V is TRBV28 and J is TRBJ1-2, with D uncertain. Per germline, CDR1 MDHEN and CDR2 SYDVKM. The length of the CDR3 is 16 residues. The V end was cut by 5 bases, the J end by 5 bases, with 21 bases between. CDR3 region: CASSPGSGSLEYGYTF. The CDR3 DNA is TGTGCCAGCAGTCCCGGATCCGGATCCCTTGAGTATGGCTACACCTTC.

The chain links TRBV30 to TRBJ2-7; perhaps D is TRBD1 or TRBD2 (5 bases each). Germline V gene lookup returns CDR1 GTSNPN and CDR2 SVGIG (reference sequence). The CDR3 extends over 16 amino acids. The ends were cut back, 0 bases at V and 5 bases at J, with 20 bases in the middle. The CDR3 protein is CAWSVGVNVGLHEQYF. CDR3 DNA sequence: TGTGCCTGGAGTGTGGGGGTTAACGTAGGTCTCCACGAGCAGTACTTC.